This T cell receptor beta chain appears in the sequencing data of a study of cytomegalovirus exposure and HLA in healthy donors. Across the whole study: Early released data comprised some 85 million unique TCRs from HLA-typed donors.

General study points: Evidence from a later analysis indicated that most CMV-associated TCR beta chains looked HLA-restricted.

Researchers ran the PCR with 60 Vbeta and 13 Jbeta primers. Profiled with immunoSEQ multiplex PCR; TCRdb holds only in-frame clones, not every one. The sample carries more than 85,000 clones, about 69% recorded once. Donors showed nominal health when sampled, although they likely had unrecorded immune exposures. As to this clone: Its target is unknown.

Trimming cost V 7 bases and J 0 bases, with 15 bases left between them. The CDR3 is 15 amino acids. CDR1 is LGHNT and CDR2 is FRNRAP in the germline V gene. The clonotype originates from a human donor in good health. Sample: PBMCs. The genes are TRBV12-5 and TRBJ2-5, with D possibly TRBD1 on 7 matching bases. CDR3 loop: CASALSRGDQETQYF. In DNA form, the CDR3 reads TGTGCTAGTGCCCTAAGCAGGGGGGACCAAGAGACCCAGTACTTC. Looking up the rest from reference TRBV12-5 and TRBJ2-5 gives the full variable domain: DARVTQTPRHKVTEMGQEVTMRCQPILGHNTVFWYRQTMMQGLELLAYFRNRAPLDDSGMPKDRFSAEMPDATLATLKIQPSEPRDSAVYFCASALSRGDQETQYFGPGTRLLVL.